The present T cell receptor (beta chain) was sequenced within a study of T cell responses to AZD1222 COVID-19 vaccine. Turning to the study itself: Pooling of second doses given at about 4 or about 12 weeks was done.

Sequencing used immunoSEQ multiplex PCR; TCRdb keeps in-frame clones, though not all of them. The sample carries 25,000 to 35,000 clones, 90% to 95% recorded once. Study-wide results and limits: Close to half of spike-specific TCRs reportedly recognize unmutated variant regions. Most donors were white British, females outnumbered males, and clonal diversity was possibly underestimated.

The germline V gene has CDR1 SEHNR and CDR2 FQNEAQ (reference sequence). There are 15 residues in the CDR3. Germline trimming cut 5 bases from V and 8 bases from J; bases unmatched to any gene: 5. Details on this clone: Its antigen is undetermined.

The chain carries TRBV7-9 and TRBJ2-1; TRBD2 agrees at 14 bases. Sequencing used peripheral blood, obtained on day 0 of AZD1222 vaccination. The clonotype originates from an adult in good health. The CDR3 DNA reads as TGTGCCAGCAGCCCGGGGACTAGCGGGGGAGATGAGCAGTTCTTC. Translated: CASSPGTSGGDEQFF.